The 15 T cell receptor beta chains listed next were all sequenced from one sample in a study of T cells in Graves' hyperthyroidism and ophthalmopathy. Amplified regions were TCR beta CDR3 sequences from RNA transcripts. During a first-round RT-PCR of the TCR CDR3, the HTBI primer set was used. TCRdb analysed the multiplex PCR reads with MiXCR anew, one entry per CDR3 protein. The table shows some 760,000 distinct CDR3 sequences, with less than 15% occurring only once. The sample consisted of blood. All receptors derive from a woman aged 18-29 years with Graves' hyperthyroidism.

This clonotype was seen at least ten times. The chain carries TRBV4-1 and TRBJ2-7; D remains ambiguous. The CDR3 covers 16 residues. Trimming took 1 base from V and 0 from J, leaving 13 bases between them. The germline V gene encodes CDR1 MGHRA and CDR2 YSYEKL. For the CDR3, the DNA is TGCGCCAGCAGCCAAGGGTCGGACCCCTACTCCTACGAGCAGTACTTC. Protein: CASSQGSDPYSYEQYF.

The V gene is TRBV25-1, the J gene TRBJ2-3; no definite D call. There are 13 residues in the CDR3. The V end lost 1 base, the J end lost 7 bases, and 9 bases lay between the germline ends. The V gene's germline CDR1 is MGHDK and CDR2 SYGVNS. This CDR3 is CASSELGLNTQYF. CDR3 nucleotides: TGTGCCAGCAGTGAATTAGGCTTAAATACGCAGTATTTT.

This clonotype was detected many times. The rearrangement joins TRBV3-1 to TRBJ1-1; tentatively, D is TRBD1 (6 bases). Germline CDR1 is LGHDT and CDR2 is YNNKEL (reference sequence). V shed 4 bases and J shed 6 bases, with 12 bases lying between them. The CDR3 sequence is 13 residues long. The CDR3 sequence: CASSLGGGPEAFF. The CDR3 nucleotides read TGTGCCAGCAGCCTGGGGGGGGGCCCTGAAGCTTTCTTT.

In this sample, this clonotype turned up a few times. This may be a read error, as it is one base from a much larger clone. The chain combines TRBV9 with TRBJ2-7, with D uncertain. Germline V gene data show CDR1 as SGDLS and CDR2 as YYNGEE. The CDR3 is 15 residues long. The CDR3 DNA sequence: TGTGCCGGCAGCCCTAACCCATCCGTGACCTACGAGCAGTACTTC. It codes for CAGSPNPSVTYEQYF.

The chain links TRBV5-8 to TRBJ2-7, with a tentative D call TRBD2 (6 bases). The V end lost 3 bases, the J end lost 0 bases, and 13 bases lay between the germline ends. The CDR3 runs to 15 residues. Germline CDR1 SGHTS, CDR2 YDEGEE. CDR3: CASSSGIAVSYEQYF. In nucleotides, the CDR3 is TGTGCCAGCAGCTCTGGGATAGCGGTCTCCTACGAGCAGTACTTC.

This clonotype was observed at least ten times. The chain uses TRBV13 and TRBJ2-1, with 15 bases lining up with TRBD2. This CDR3 is 13 amino acids long. In germline, CDR1 is PRHDT, CDR2 FYEKMQ (reference sequence). V dropped 10 bases and J dropped 8; count of bases not matched to a gene: 3. CDR3 loop: CATGTSGRYEQFF. The CDR3 bases are TGTGCCACCGGGACTAGCGGGAGGTATGAGCAGTTCTTC. Full variable domain (remainder filled in from reference TRBV13 and TRBJ2-1): AAGVIQSPRHLIKEKRETATLKCYPIPRHDTVYWYQQGPGQDPQFLISFYEKMQSDKGSIPDRFSAQQFSDYHSELNMSSLELGDSALYFCATGTSGRYEQFFGPGTRLTVL.

This clonotype was picked up many times. The chain uses TRBV20-1 and TRBJ1-2; D not certain. This CDR3 spans 15 amino acids. In germline, CDR1 is DFQATT, CDR2 SNEGSKA (reference sequence). V gave up 0 bases and J gave up 0 bases, with 11 bases separating them. Here the CDR3 reads CSARDGPASNYGYTF. The CDR3 DNA follows: TGCAGTGCTAGAGATGGACCGGCTTCTAACTATGGCTACACCTTC.

This chain joins TRBV4-3 and TRBJ1-6; unclear D gene. The CDR3 is 15 amino acids. Germline CDR1 is LGHNA and CDR2 is YSLEER. The ends were cut back, 3 bases at V and 5 bases at J, with 11 bases in the middle. Here the CDR3 reads CASSQRQINNSPLHF. For the CDR3, the DNA is TGCGCCAGCAGCCAGCGGCAGATCAATAATTCACCCCTCCACTTT.

This clonotype was seen at least ten times. The rearrangement joins TRBV6-1 to TRBJ1-5, with TRBD1 matching 9 bases. The germline CDR1 and CDR2 sequences are MNHNS and SASEGT. The CDR3 has 15 amino acids. V was pared by 6 bases and J by 4 bases, with 7 bases of the junction left unmatched. The CDR3 DNA sequence: TGTGCCAGCAGCCTCGGGACAGGGAGAAATCAGCCCCAGCATTTT. It codes for CASSLGTGRNQPQHF.

This clonotype was picked up many times. The chain couples TRBV7-2 to TRBJ2-2; 11 positions agree with TRBD1. Germline assignment: CDR1 SGHTA and CDR2 FQGNSA. Trimming cost V 5 bases and J 5 bases; bases outside gene matches: 13. The CDR3 runs to 18 residues. The CDR3 sequence is CASSQRRTGGVGTGELFF. Written as DNA, the CDR3 is TGTGCCAGCAGCCAGAGGAGGACAGGGGGCGTAGGGACCGGGGAGCTGTTTTTT.

Note on this clonotype: Possible read error: a much larger clone is one base away. The chain combines TRBV12-3 or TRBV12-4 with TRBJ1-1; D gene ambiguous. There are 14 residues in the CDR3. Trimming took 5 bases from V and 1 from J, leaving 11 bases between them. In DNA, the CDR3 is TGTGCCAGCAGTCCCCACAGCAAGAACACTGAAGCTTTCTTT. Its protein is CASSPHSKNTEAFF.

This clonotype has at least ten counts. CDR3 region: CASSLGLAGANSGANVLTF. The CDR3 DNA reads as TGCGCCAGCAGCTTGGGGCTAGCGGGAGCCAACTCTGGGGCCAACGTCCTGACTTTC. V and J are TRBV5-1 and TRBJ2-6, with 10 bases matching TRBD2. The CDR3 consists of 19 residues. The junction had 6 bases not matched to a gene; V was cut back by 0 bases and J by 0 bases. CDR1 and CDR2 (germline): SGHRS, YFSETQ.

This clonotype was seen at least ten times. V and J are TRBV20-1 and TRBJ2-1; D is perhaps TRBD2 (6 bases). This CDR3 contains 15 residues. The germline gives CDR1 DFQATT, CDR2 SNEGSKA (reference sequence). Between the trimmed V and J ends, which lost 6 bases and 1 base, there was a span of 16 bases. CDR3 sequence: CSAPGSGTSYNEQFF. CDR3 in DNA: TGCAGTGCCCCGGGTAGCGGCACTTCCTACAATGAGCAGTTCTTC.

This clonotype was recorded at least ten times. J is TRBJ2-1 and V is TRBV20-1, with 10 bases identical to TRBD2. Germline loops: CDR1 DFQATT, CDR2 SNEGSKA (reference sequence). After removal of 5 bases from V and 10 bases from J, the junction contained 14 bases not matched to a gene. The CDR3 contains 15 residues. CDR3 amino acids: CSALPSSGSFGEQFF. CDR3 DNA: TGCAGTGCTCTCCCTTCTAGCGGGAGTTTCGGGGAGCAGTTCTTC.

This clonotype was counted ten times or more. The rearrangement joins TRBV13 to TRBJ2-7, with 8 bases aligning to TRBD1. Germline lookup yields CDR1 PRHDT and CDR2 FYEKMQ (reference sequence). CDR3 length equals 13 residues. V shed 6 bases, J shed 3 bases, and the junction held 4 bases outside the gene matches. The CDR3, as DNA: TGTGCCAGCAGTTGGACAGGGAACTACGAGCAGTACTTC. Protein: CASSWTGNYEQYF.